Listed here is a single TCR beta chain. This sample was included in a study of blood T cells in healthy people across ages. Study information: Template switching recovered approximately one barcoded beta molecule for every two T cells.

Primers used in a second PCR of roughly 6 to 11 cycles were a sample-barcoded 5' primer and a J-beta primer mix. TCRdb ran MiXCR on the 5' RACE reads and lists one entry per CDR3 protein. The sample has over 1.5 million distinct CDR3 sequences, around half seen once; the top ten hold less than 2.5%. V lost 2 bases and J 8 bases, leaving 15 bases between the germline ends. This CDR3 spans 13 amino acids. Germline V gives CDR1 DFQATT, CDR2 SNEGSKA (reference sequence). The sequenced material came from blood. This TCR derives from a woman in her forties in good health. The gene calls are TRBV20-1 and TRBJ1-2; a weak D match, TRBD1 (6 bases). This CDR3 is CSARLGQGHGYTF. CDR3 DNA: TGCAGTGCTAGACTGGGGCAGGGACACGGCTACACCTTC.